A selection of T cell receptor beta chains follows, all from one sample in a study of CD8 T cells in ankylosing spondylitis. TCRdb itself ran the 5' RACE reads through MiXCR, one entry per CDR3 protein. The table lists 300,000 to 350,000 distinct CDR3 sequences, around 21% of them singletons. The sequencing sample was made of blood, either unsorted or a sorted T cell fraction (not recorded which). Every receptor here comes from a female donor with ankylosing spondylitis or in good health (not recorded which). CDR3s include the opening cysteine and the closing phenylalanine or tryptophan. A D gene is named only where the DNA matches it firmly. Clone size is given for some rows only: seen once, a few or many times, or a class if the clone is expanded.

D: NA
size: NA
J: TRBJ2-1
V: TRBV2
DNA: TGTGCCAGCAGTCGGCCCGTGGGACTTTACAATGAGCAGTTCTTC
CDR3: CASSRPVGLYNEQFF

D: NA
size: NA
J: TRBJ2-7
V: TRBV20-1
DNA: TGCAGTGCTAGTAACCGGGGGTACGAGCAGTACTTC
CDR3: CSASNRGYEQYF

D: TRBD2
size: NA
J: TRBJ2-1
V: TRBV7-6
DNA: TGTGCCAGCAGACTAGCGCCGGGCAATGAGCAGTTCTTC
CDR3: CASRLAPGNEQFF

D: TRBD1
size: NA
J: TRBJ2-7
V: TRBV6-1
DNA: TGTGCCAGCAGGAGCCGGGACAGGGGGTACGAGCAGTACTTC
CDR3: CASRSRDRGYEQYF

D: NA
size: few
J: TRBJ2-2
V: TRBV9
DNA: TGTGCCAGCAGCGCGACAGGCAGGGTTGAGCCCTACACCGGGGAGCTGTTTTTT
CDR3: CASSATGRVEPYTGELFF

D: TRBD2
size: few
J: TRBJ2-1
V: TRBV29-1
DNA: TGCAGCGGGACTAGCGGAGGGGGCGATGAGCAGTTCTTC
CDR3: CSGTSGGGDEQFF

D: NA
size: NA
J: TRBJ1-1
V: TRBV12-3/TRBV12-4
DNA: TGTGCCAGCAGTTTTGTGGGTTTGTCGGGAAACACTGAAGCTTTCTTT
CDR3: CASSFVGLSGNTEAFF

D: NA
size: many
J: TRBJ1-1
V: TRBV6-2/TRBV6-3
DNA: TGTGCCAGCAGCCTCGGGGGCCTCGGCACTGAAGCTTTCTTT
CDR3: CASSLGGLGTEAFF

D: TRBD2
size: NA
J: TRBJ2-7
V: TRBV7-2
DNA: TGTGCCAGCAGCTTAGTCCCTTCGCGGGAGGGGATCGAGCAGTACTTC
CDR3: CASSLVPSREGIEQYF

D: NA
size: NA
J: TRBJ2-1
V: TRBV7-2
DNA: TGTGCCAGCTTAGAGGGGCGTGAGCAGTTCTTC
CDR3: CASLEGREQFF

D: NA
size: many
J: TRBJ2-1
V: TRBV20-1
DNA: TGCAGTGCAAGAGGGGTAGCAGAGGACGCTATGACGTACAATGAGCAGTTCTTC
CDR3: CSARGVAEDAMTYNEQFF

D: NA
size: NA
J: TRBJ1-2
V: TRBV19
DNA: TGTGCCAGTAGGGACCCAACAGGGATTAACTATGGCTACACCTTC
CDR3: CASRDPTGINYGYTF

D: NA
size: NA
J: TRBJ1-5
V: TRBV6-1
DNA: TGTGCCAGCAGGCCGCCCGGACCGAGCAATCAGCCCCAGCATTTT
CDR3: CASRPPGPSNQPQHF

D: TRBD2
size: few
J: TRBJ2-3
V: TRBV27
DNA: TGTGCCAGCAGTAGACTAGCGGGAGGGACGCAGTATTTT
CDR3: CASSRLAGGTQYF

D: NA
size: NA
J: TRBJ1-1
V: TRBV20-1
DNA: TGCAGTGCTTTCCGGGACCCGAACACTGAAGCTTTCTTT
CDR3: CSAFRDPNTEAFF

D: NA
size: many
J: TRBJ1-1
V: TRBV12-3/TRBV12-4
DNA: TGTGCCAGCAGCTCGACAGTGGGTGCTGAAGCTTTCTTT
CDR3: CASSSTVGAEAFF

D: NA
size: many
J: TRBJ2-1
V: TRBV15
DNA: TGTGCCACCAGCAGAGATCCGTGGCGTAATGAGCAGTTCTTC
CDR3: CATSRDPWRNEQFF

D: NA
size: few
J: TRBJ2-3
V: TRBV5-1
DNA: TGCGCCAGCAGCTTGGCCGTCGGTAGCGGCACAGATACGCAGTATTTT
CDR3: CASSLAVGSGTDTQYF

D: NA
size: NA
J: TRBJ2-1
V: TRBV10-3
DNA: TGTGCCATCAGTGAGAGGTTTACGGACAATGAGCAGTTCTTC
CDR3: CAISERFTDNEQFF

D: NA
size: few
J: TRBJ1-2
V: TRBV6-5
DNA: TGTGCCAGCAGTTTGTGGGCCGACAGTAACTATGGCTACACCTTC
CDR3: CASSLWADSNYGYTF

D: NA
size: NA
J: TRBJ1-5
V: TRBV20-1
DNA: TGCAGTGCTAGAGGAGGGAAGCGTCAGCCCCAGCATTTT
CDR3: CSARGGKRQPQHF

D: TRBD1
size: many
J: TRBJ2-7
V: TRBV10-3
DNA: TGTGCCATCAGTGATCGGGACAGACAAACGTTCGAGCAGTACTTC
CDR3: CAISDRDRQTFEQYF

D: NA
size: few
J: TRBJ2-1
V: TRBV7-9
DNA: TGTGCCAGCAGCCCCCTTCCGGGACGATACTACAATGAGCAGTTCTTC
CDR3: CASSPLPGRYYNEQFF

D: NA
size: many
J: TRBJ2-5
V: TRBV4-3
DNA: TGCGCCAGCAGCCCCTCGGGAGAGACCCAGTACTTC
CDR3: CASSPSGETQYF

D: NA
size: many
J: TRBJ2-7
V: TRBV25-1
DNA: TGTGCCACCTCCAGGGGATCAGCCTACGAGCAGTACTTC
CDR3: CATSRGSAYEQYF

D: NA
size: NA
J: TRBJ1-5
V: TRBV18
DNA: TGTGCCAGCTCACCCCCAGGAGACAATCAGCCCCAGCATTTT
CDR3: CASSPPGDNQPQHF

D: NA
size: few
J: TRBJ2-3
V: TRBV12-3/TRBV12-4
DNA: TGTGCCAGCAGTTTTTTAGCGACAGATACGCAGTATTTT
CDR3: CASSFLATDTQYF

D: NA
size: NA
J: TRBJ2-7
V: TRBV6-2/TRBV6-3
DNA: TGTGCCAGCAGTTACTCGCGGCGGGACCTATCCTACGAGCAGTACTTC
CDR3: CASSYSRRDLSYEQYF

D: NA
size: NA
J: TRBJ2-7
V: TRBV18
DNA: TGTGCCAGCTCACATTCCGGACAGATAAACTACGAGCAGTACTTC
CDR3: CASSHSGQINYEQYF

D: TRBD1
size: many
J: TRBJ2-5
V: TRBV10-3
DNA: TGTGCCATCAGTGGCCGGGACAGGGGTGAGACCCAGTACTTC
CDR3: CAISGRDRGETQYF

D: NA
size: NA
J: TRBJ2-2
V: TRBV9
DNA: TGTGCCAGCAGCGACCCACCGGGCGAACGTAGGACCGGGGAGCTGTTTTTT
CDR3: CASSDPPGERRTGELFF